The source of this T cell receptor beta chain is a study of T cells in Graves' hyperthyroidism and ophthalmopathy. There are 14 residues in the CDR3. Looked up from germline, CDR1 is SGHAT and CDR2 is FQNNGV. Trimming left V 5 bases short and J 8 bases short, with 16 bases between. The CDR3 regions of TCR beta were amplified from RNA transcripts. HTBI primers were the set used in a first-round RT-PCR of the TCR CDR3. TCRdb ran MiXCR on the multiplex PCR reads and lists one entry per CDR3 protein. The data hold over 700,000 distinct CDR3 sequences, with over 35% observed a single time. Pregnant or lactating patients were excluded, as were those with uncontrolled infection or other autoimmune disease.

The gene calls are TRBV11-2 and TRBJ1-3; D possibly corresponds to TRBD1 (5 bases). Sequencing used blood. This sequence was found in a man between 18 and 35 years old with Graves' hyperthyroidism. The CDR3 protein is CASSHTGVTDTIYF. The CDR3 DNA reads TGTGCCAGCAGCCACACGGGGGTGACCGACACCATATATTTT.